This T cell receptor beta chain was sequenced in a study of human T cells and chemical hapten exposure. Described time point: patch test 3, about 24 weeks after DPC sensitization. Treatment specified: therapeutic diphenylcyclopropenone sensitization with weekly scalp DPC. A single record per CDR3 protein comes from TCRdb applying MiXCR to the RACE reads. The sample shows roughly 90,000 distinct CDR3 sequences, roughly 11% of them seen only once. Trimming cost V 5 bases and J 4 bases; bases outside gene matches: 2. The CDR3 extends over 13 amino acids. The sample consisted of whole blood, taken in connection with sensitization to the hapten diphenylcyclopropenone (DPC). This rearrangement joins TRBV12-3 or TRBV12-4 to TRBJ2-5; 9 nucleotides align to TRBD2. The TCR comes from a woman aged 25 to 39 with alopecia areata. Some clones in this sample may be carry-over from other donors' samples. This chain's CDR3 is CASSAGGVETQYF. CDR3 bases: TGTGCCAGCAGTGCGGGAGGGGTAGAGACCCAGTACTTC.